This T cell receptor (beta chain) stems from a study of blood T cell repertoires in COVID-19. V lost 2 bases to trimming and J lost 2 bases, with 6 bases between them. CDR1 is ENHRY and CDR2 is SYGVKD in the germline V gene. The CDR3 sequence is 13 residues long. Participants, about 18 to 90 years old, spanned 25 or so US areas. TCRdb's table, derived via immunoSEQ multiplex PCR, lists solely in-frame clones and lacks some. This table has around 130,000 clones, 80% to 85% appearing once. The sequence derives from a woman aged 25 to 39 who had recovered from COVID-19. V is TRBV10-3 and J is TRBJ1-1, with D tentatively TRBD1 (5 bases). The material sequenced was PBMCs or T cells enriched from blood (not recorded which). CDR3: CAISERGNTEAFF. The CDR3 DNA reads TGTGCCATCAGTGAGAGGGGTAACACTGAAGCTTTCTTT.